This TCR beta chain was documented in a study of T cell responses to AZD1222 COVID-19 vaccine (dated by TCRdb to the early 2020s). Turning to the overall study: TCR sequencing was performed for 233 trial participants, of whom 200 to 220 were given two doses of AZD1222 and about 25 were given two doses of MenACWY control vaccine. Trial participants were enrolled by age into subgroups of 18-55, 56-69 and 70-plus years, and around 150, 28 and 57 TCR-sequenced participants, respectively, were included in these subgroups. The paper's findings and limits, for the study overall: Reportedly, almost half of the unique spike-specific TCRs recognized epitopes lying outside the regions that are mutated in the B.1.351 and B.1.1.7 variants. CD4 TCRs associated with the vaccine covered the entire spike protein, and the dominant responses were in regions 160-218 and 743-854. No day 14 peak-response samples were available, so repertoires were characterized only after the peak T cell response. A significant rise in spike-specific TCR breadth and depth was observed after two AZD1222 doses relative to day 0 and relative to MenACWY recipients. The 56-69-year group was small, and its depth increase did not reach significance, likely because of low power. Only six AZD1222 recipients were SARS-CoV-2 seropositive at baseline, limiting conclusions about previously exposed vaccinees. Participants were mostly white British, with more females than males. The authors suggested clonal diversity may have been underestimated.

As regards this clone: Its antigen remains unidentified. No much larger clone is present one base from it, and per-base qualities are unavailable.

The CDR3 regions of human TCRbeta chains were subjected to immunosequencing. The published analysis was carried out like this. TCRs in the repertoires were matched against a reference library of SARS-CoV-2-specific TCRs that had been generated with the MIRA antigen-specificity platform. Breadth was defined as the fraction of unique TCRs that were SARS-CoV-2-associated. Depth was defined as the fraction of total T cells that were SARS-CoV-2-associated. Using the MIRA data, every spike-specific TCR was mapped to the spike region that the TCR reacted to and assigned to either a CD4 or a CD8 class. Log10-transformed breadth and depth values were compared by one-way ANOVA with Sidak's multiple comparisons tests. TCRdb re-hosts the immuneACCESS table, in-frame sequences only. Its copies lack some clones; in the studies checked, an unresolved V gene accounts for under half of them, and the cause for the rest is not known. V and J calls and clone size are those listed in that table; D and trimming were worked out from the DNA. The sample includes approximately 160,000 clones, with around 92% observed a single time. The ten largest make up 1% to 1.4% of the sample.

The CDR3 numbers 18 residues from cysteine through phenylalanine. Here the CDR3 DNA is all that survives: 54 bases in frame from base 1. V lost 0 bases and J lost 1 base, and the count of bases not matched to a germline gene is 8. CDR1 MGHRA and CDR2 YSYEKL are derived from the germline V gene. In light of the paper, this sample's time point label describes: about 28 days (+/-7) after the second vaccine dose. AZD1222 recipients whose second dose came at about 4 weeks and those whose second dose came at about 12 weeks were combined into one group, since spike-specific TCR depth and breadth did not differ between the two schedules. Vaccinee samples came from UK trials COV001 and COV002, including a single-blind randomized controlled phase 2/3 trial of AZD1222 (ChAdOx1 nCoV-19) in healthy adults. For TCRbeta chain sequencing, PBMC samples from trial participants were taken at day 0 and at day 28 after the second dose.

The V and J segments used are TRBV4-1 and TRBJ2-1; 8 central bases correspond to TRBD2. This specimen was peripheral blood, taken 28 days after the second AZD1222 dose. This TCR derives from an adult who received the AZD1222 COVID-19 vaccine. The CDR3: CASSQDRGTRSSYNEQFF. The bases read TGCGCCAGCAGCCAAGATCGCGGGACTAGGTCTTCCTACAATGAGCAGTTCTTC.